The rows below give T cell receptor beta chains drawn from one sample of a study of technical replicates of blood from a handful of donors. Clones were read by immunoSEQ multiplex PCR, and TCRdb kept only the in-frame ones, dropping some. The sample carries about 83,000 clones, about 90% recorded once. Sequences were obtained from T cells isolated from PBMCs. Receptors originate from a human donor in good health. CDR3s include the opening cysteine and the closing phenylalanine or tryptophan. Each record gives: V gene, J gene, CDR3 length, CDR3 protein.

TRBV29-1	TRBJ2-7	14	CSVPNGRVPYEQYF
TRBV28	TRBJ2-2	15	CASSFYGSGSGELFF
TRBV4-1	TRBJ1-4	14	CASSRQGRGEKLFF
TRBV19	TRBJ2-7	13	CASSAGLTYEQYF
TRBV5-1	TRBJ1-4	14	CASSLGGTNEKLFF
TRBV20-1	TRBJ2-5	11	CSARIAQTQYF
TRBV6-5	TRBJ2-3	16	CASSYSRDRGGDTQYF
TRBV7-7	TRBJ1-5	14	CASSLEGAGQPQHF
TRBV5-1	TRBJ2-1	16	CASSLDTGGYNNEQFF
TRBV4-1	TRBJ2-2	16	CASSLLAPTNTGELFF
TRBV5-1	TRBJ2-7	12	CASSWTANEQYF
TRBV6-6	TRBJ1-2	13	CASSQTGLDGYTF
TRBV30	TRBJ2-3	17	CAWSRPPLDRYTDTQYF
TRBV4-1	TRBJ1-1	14	CASSQGHPNTEAFF
TRBV27	TRBJ1-1	15	CASSSLGATNTEAFF
TRBV5-1	TRBJ1-4	14	CASSFTETNEKLFF
TRBV5-1	TRBJ2-5	13	CASRTNFQETQYF
TRBV2	TRBJ1-1	14	CASSLTAGGTEAFF
TRBV4-1	TRBJ2-3	17	CASSQVERTGGTDTQYF
TRBV2	TRBJ1-2	14	CASRDRAPYSGYTF
TRBV30	TRBJ1-5	16	CAWTKGALGPNQPQHF
TRBV7-9	TRBJ2-7	14	CASSRRDTTYEQYF
TRBV7-2	TRBJ2-6	12	CASSHPANVLTF
TRBV7-9	TRBJ1-1	16	CASSFGTVFRFTEAFF
TRBV30	TRBJ1-2	13	CAWSPGHIYGYTF
TRBV7-7	TRBJ2-3	13	CASSISPENTQYF
TRBV2	TRBJ2-2	15	CASSENPGRTGELFF
TRBV2	TRBJ1-2	11	CASGKDRGYTF
TRBV7-8	TRBJ1-2	13	CASSSTGPYGYTF
TRBV6-5	TRBJ2-1	15	CASSYETDLYNEQFF
TRBV5-1	TRBJ1-4	17	CASSLTKATGGGEKLFF
TRBV5-1	TRBJ2-1	16	CASSIDSGGGVNEQFF
TRBV2	TRBJ2-1	16	CASSAVGRASYNEQFF
TRBV18	TRBJ2-7	14	CASSPGRGTHEQYF
TRBV27	TRBJ1-5	14	CASSFSHAGQPQHF
TRBV5-1	TRBJ2-7	16	CASSGQSSDPFWEQYF